This section outlines one T cell receptor beta chain sequence together with its context. Its antigen is not known. Distinct nucleotide sequences in the sample also encode this CDR3. Assay used: immunoSEQ multiplex PCR; TCRdb lists only in-frame clones, some missing. The sample records over 2 million clones, 90% to 95% being singletons. The data are from a study of shared clonotypes between healthy human individuals. Study context: Contributing individuals were two females and three males aged 18 to 49.

The study's findings and limits: The generation probabilities recorded for non-shared clonotypes fell below those of clonotypes shared by all four donors.

The length of the CDR3 is 13 residues. The germline CDR1 and CDR2 sequences are LNHNV and YYDKDF (reference sequence). Trimming left V 3 bases short and J 5 bases short, with 7 bases between. The specimen sequenced was naive CD4+ T cells sorted from blood. The subset was: CD45RA+ positively selected. The source is a man younger than 30 in good health. The rearrangement joins TRBV15 to TRBJ1-4; D unclear. CDR3 region: CATSRGFNEKLFF. For the CDR3, the DNA is TGTGCCACCAGCAGGGGTTTCAATGAAAAACTGTTTTTT.